These 17 T cell receptor beta chains were all obtained from the same sample, sequenced in a study of blood T cells in healthy people across ages. PCR was performed a second time for about 6 to 12 cycles using a sample-barcoded 5' primer and a J-beta primer mix. Each CDR3 protein is one row after TCRdb ran MiXCR on the 5' RACE reads. The table has fewer than 2,000,000 distinct CDR3 sequences, roughly 43% seen once. Sample: blood. These receptors were obtained from a human donor in good health.

This clonotype was detected only a few times. The V call is TRBV6-5, the J call TRBJ2-3, with TRBD1 identical over 10 bases. Germline CDR1 reads MNHEY; CDR2 reads SVGAGI. The CDR3 covers 12 residues. The V segment lost 5 bases and the J segment 11 bases; nucleotides outside the gene matches: 4. DNA of the CDR3: TGTGCCAGCAGTAGGACAGGGGGTAGGCAGTATTTT. Its protein is CASSRTGGRQYF.

The chain recombines TRBV10-3 with TRBJ2-3; unclear D gene. Germline values: CDR1 ENHRY, CDR2 SYGVKD. Trimming took off 0 bases at V and 9 bases at J, with 16 bases between the two ends. The CDR3 consists of 15 residues. The CDR3 sequence is CAISESTSLRRTQYF. The CDR3 DNA follows: TGTGCCATCAGTGAGTCCACGTCACTAAGGAGAACGCAGTATTTT.

As concerns this clonotype: One junction end disagrees with the germline gene, perhaps due to a read error. J is TRBJ2-5 and V is TRBV12-5; no firm D call. Germline CDR1 LGHNT, CDR2 FRNRAP. This CDR3 is built from 15 residues. CDR3 protein: CASGLVKSGQETQYF. CDR3 DNA: TGCGCTAGTGGTTTGGTAAAGTCAGGCCAAGAGACCCAGTACTTC. Using reference TRBV12-5 and TRBJ2-5 for the parts outside the CDR3, the full variable domain is DARVTQTPRHKVTEMGQEVTMRCQPILGHNTVFWYRQTMMQGLELLAYFRNRAPLDDSGMPKDRFSAEMPDATLATLKIQPSEPRDSAVYFCASGLVKSGQETQYFGPGTRLLVL.

V is TRBV7-2 and J is TRBJ1-6; TRBD1 matches at 9 bases. Losses at the gene ends were 5 bases for V and 14 bases for J; bases not matched to a gene: 4. The CDR3 has 12 residues. Germline V CDR1 and CDR2: SGHTA, FQGNSA. The CDR3 sequence is CASSHRGLTLHF. The CDR3 region has the DNA TGTGCCAGCAGCCACAGGGGGCTCACCCTCCACTTT.

Worth noting for this clonotype: The junction and the germline gene differ at one end; a read error may be behind it. The rearrangement joins TRBV6-5 to TRBJ1-2; weak D call: TRBD1 (6 bases). This CDR3 has 16 residues. Germline values: CDR1 MNHEY, CDR2 SVGAGI. For the CDR3, the DNA is TGTACCAGCAGTTACCACCCACACAGGGCAAACTATGGCTACACCTTC. This encodes CTSSYHPHRANYGYTF.

This clonotype has just a few counts. Just one base apart from a much larger clone, this may be a read error. The chain has TRBV20-1 and TRBJ2-7; D is unclear. Per germline, CDR1 DFQATT and CDR2 SNEGSKA (reference sequence). Between the trimmed V and J ends, which lost 6 bases and 0 bases, there was a span of 18 bases. The CDR3 covers 15 residues. The chain's CDR3 is CSAERVDPPSYEQYF. As DNA, the CDR3 is TGCAGTGCCGAAAGAGTAGACCCTCCCTCCTACGAGCAGTACTTC.

The chain carries TRBV9 and TRBJ2-1; D may be TRBD2 (7 bases). Germline CDR1 reads SGDLS; CDR2 reads YYNGEE. Between the trimmed V and J ends, which lost 0 bases and 10 bases, there was a span of 17 bases. This CDR3 is built from 15 residues. CDR3 DNA: TGTGCCAGCAGCGTAGCGGGGGGCCTCTCAGGGGAGCAGTTCTTC. Amino acid sequence: CASSVAGGLSGEQFF.

V is TRBV2 and J is TRBJ2-5, with TRBD1 matching over 7 bases. CDR1 and CDR2 (germline): SNHLY, FYNNEI. With 7 bases clipped from V and 0 bases from J, the junction kept 8 bases outside the gene matches. The CDR3 is made up of 15 amino acids. CDR3 DNA sequence: TGTGCCAGCACTCACGGACAGGTCTACCAAGAGACCCAGTACTTC. This encodes CASTHGQVYQETQYF. Together with reference TRBV2 and TRBJ2-5, the CDR3 gives the full variable domain: EPEVTQTPSHQVTQMGQEVILRCVPISNHLYFYWYRQILGQKVEFLVSFYNNEISEKSEIFDDQFSVERPDGSNFTLKIRSTKLEDSAMYFCASTHGQVYQETQYFGPGTRLLVL.

V and J are TRBV7-3 and TRBJ2-1; TRBD1 aligns across 7 bases. Judging by the DNA end, TRBJ2-7 fits better; the J call may be wrong. The CDR3 has 15 residues. Germline V lookup: CDR1 SGHTA, CDR2 FQGTGA. The CDR3 loop reads CASSWDSSSYNEQYF. The DNA of the CDR3 is TGTGCCAGCAGCTGGGACAGCAGCTCCTACAATGAGCAGTACTTC.

The rearrangement links TRBV6-5 to TRBJ1-1, with a weak D call TRBD1 (5 bases). V shed 4 bases and J shed 5 bases, with 14 bases lying between them. In germline, CDR1 is MNHEY, CDR2 SVGAGI. This CDR3 comprises 14 residues. CDR3 protein: CASSLYFWGTEAFF. DNA of the CDR3: TGTGCCAGCAGTTTATATTTTTGGGGGACTGAAGCTTTCTTT.

CDR3 loop: CASGSAGTYEQYF. CDR3 nucleotides: TGTGCCAGCGGATCGGCAGGGACCTACGAGCAGTACTTC. The chain carries TRBV28 and TRBJ2-7, with D maybe TRBD1 (5 bases). The V and J ends lost 8 bases and 2 bases respectively, with 13 bases between them. The CDR3 covers 13 residues. Germline V gives CDR1 MDHEN, CDR2 SYDVKM. The full variable domain, with the rest looked up from reference TRBV28 and TRBJ2-7, is DVKVTQSSRYLVKRTGEKVFLECVQDMDHENMFWYRQDPGLGLRLIYFSYDVKMKEKGDIPEGYSVSREKKERFSLILESASTNQTSMYLCASGSAGTYEQYFGPGTRLTVT.

The CDR3 spells CASSRIQGRGTEAFF. CDR3 nucleotide sequence: TGCGCCAGCAGCCGCATTCAGGGACGTGGCACTGAAGCTTTCTTT. The chain carries TRBV4-3 and TRBJ1-1; TRBD1 is a possible D gene (5 bases). CDR3 length equals 15 residues. Trimming removed 4 bases from V and 4 bases from J, with 16 bases in between. Per the germline V gene, CDR1 is LGHNA and CDR2 is YSLEER.

V usage is TRBV7-2 and J usage is TRBJ2-3; D is perhaps TRBD2 (6 bases). This CDR3 is built from 20 residues. The germline gives CDR1 SGHTA, CDR2 FQGNSA. Trimming removed 1 base at V and 3 bases at J, with 26 bases between. CDR3 nucleotides: TGTGCCAGCAGCTTAGGGCCGCGGGAAAGGGTCGCCCGTCATACAGATACGCAGTATTTT. Translated: CASSLGPRERVARHTDTQYF.

This clonotype has only a few counts. The J gene is TRBJ2-7, the V gene TRBV10-3; TRBD1 aligns across 9 bases. The germline CDR1 and CDR2 sequences are ENHRY and SYGVKD. Germline trimming cut 10 bases from V and 4 bases from J; bases unmatched to any gene: 14. This CDR3 has 15 amino acids. CDR3 sequence reads: CATHTAPGQGYEQYF. DNA for the CDR3: TGTGCCACCCACACTGCACCGGGACAGGGTTACGAGCAGTACTTC.

J is TRBJ2-3 and V is TRBV6-2 or TRBV6-3; D is unresolved. The CDR3 is made up of 15 amino acids. V was cut by 7 bases and J by 6 bases, with 20 bases left in between. CDR1 is MNHEY and CDR2 is SVGEGT in the germline V gene. CDR3 sequence (DNA): TGTGCCAGCATTCAAAAATGGCCAGAGAGGGATACGCAGTATTTT. Protein sequence: CASIQKWPERDTQYF.

This clonotype has just a few counts. This chain links TRBV20-1 with TRBJ2-7; either TRBD1 or TRBD2 may supply D (5 bases each). The CDR3 length is 13 residues. Deletions cut 4 bases from V and 4 bases from J, with 14 bases between. CDR1 is DFQATT, CDR2 SNEGSKA, per germline (reference sequence). CDR3 region: CSAIQGVIYEQYF. The CDR3 nucleotides are TGCAGTGCTATCCAGGGAGTTATATACGAGCAGTACTTC.

This clonotype has just a few counts. The CDR3: CASSSRPSINTEAFF. The CDR3 DNA reads as TGCGCCAGCAGCTCTAGGCCCTCGATTAACACTGAAGCTTTCTTT. The V gene is TRBV5-1, the J gene TRBJ1-1; no definite D call. The V end lost 3 bases, the J end lost 2 bases, and 14 bases lay between the germline ends. The CDR3 is 15 residues long. The germline V gene has CDR1 SGHRS and CDR2 YFSETQ.